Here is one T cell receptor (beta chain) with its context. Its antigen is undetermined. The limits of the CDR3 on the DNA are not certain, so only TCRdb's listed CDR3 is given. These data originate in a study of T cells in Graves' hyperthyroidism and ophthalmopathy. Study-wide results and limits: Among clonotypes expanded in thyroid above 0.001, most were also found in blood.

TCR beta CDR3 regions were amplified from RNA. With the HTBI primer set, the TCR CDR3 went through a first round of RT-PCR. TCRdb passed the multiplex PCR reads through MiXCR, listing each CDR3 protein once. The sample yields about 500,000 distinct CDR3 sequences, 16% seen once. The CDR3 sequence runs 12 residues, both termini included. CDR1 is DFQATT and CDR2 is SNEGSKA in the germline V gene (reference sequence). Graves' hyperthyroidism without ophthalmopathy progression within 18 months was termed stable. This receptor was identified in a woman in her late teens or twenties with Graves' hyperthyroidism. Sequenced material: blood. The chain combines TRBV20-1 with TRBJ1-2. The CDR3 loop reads CSARVGAYGCTF.